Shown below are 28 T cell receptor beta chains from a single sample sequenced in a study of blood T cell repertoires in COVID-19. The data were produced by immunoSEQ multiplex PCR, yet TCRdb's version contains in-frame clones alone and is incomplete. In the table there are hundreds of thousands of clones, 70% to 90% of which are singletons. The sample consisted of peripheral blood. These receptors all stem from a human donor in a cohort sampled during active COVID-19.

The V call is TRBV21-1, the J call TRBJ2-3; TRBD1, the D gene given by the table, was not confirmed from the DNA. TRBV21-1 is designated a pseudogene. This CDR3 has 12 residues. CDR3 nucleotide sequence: TGTGCCAGCAGCAAAGACCAGGATACGCAGTATTTT. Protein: CASSKDQDTQYF.

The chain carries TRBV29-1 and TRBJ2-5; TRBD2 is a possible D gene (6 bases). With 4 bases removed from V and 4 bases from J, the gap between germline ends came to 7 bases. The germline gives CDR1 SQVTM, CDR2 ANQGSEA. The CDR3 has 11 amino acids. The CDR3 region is CSVAGGETQYF. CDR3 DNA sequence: TGCAGCGTTGCCGGGGGAGAGACCCAGTACTTC.

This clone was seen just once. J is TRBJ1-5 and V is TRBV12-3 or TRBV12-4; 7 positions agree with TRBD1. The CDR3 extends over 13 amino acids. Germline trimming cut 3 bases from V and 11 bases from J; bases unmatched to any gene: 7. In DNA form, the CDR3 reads TGTGCCAGCAGTTTGAGGGGGCAGATTGCCCAGCATTTT. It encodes CASSLRGQIAQHF.

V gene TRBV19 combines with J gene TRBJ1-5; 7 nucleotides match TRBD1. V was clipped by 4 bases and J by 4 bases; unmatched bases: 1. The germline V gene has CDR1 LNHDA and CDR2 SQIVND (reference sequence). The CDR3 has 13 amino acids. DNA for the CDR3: TGTGCCAGTAGTACGACAGGGAATCAGCCCCAGCATTTT. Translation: CASSTTGNQPQHF.

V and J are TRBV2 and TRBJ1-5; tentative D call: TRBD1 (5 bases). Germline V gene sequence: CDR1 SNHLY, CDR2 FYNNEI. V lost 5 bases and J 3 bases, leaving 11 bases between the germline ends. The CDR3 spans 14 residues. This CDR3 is CASSQTAVNQPQHF. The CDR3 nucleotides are TGTGCCAGCAGTCAGACAGCAGTCAATCAGCCCCAGCATTTT. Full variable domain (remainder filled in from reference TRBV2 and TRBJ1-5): EPEVTQTPSHQVTQMGQEVILRCVPISNHLYFYWYRQILGQKVEFLVSFYNNEISEKSEIFDDQFSVERPDGSNFTLKIRSTKLEDSAMYFCASSQTAVNQPQHFGDGTRLSIL.

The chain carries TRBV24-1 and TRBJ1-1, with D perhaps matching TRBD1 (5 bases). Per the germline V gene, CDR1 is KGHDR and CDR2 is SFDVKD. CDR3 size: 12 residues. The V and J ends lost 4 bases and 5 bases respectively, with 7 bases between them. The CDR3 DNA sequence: TGTGCCACCAGTGAGCGGGGGACTGAAGCTTTCTTT. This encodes CATSERGTEAFF.

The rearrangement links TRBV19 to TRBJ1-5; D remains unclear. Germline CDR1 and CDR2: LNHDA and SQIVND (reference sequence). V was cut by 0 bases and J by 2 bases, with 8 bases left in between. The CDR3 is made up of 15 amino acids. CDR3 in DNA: TGTGCCAGTAGTATAGATCACAACCGCAATCAGCCCCAGCATTTT. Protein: CASSIDHNRNQPQHF.

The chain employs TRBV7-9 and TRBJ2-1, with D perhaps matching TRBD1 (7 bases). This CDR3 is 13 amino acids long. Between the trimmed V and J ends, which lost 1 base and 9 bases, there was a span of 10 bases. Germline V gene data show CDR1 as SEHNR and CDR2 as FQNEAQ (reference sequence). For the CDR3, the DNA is TGTGCCAGCAGCTTAGGGCAGGGGGGTGAGCAGTTCTTC. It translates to CASSLGQGGEQFF.

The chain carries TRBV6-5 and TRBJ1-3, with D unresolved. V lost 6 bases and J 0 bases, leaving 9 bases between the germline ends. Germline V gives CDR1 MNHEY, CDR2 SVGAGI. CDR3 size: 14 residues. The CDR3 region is CASRGRSSGNTIYF. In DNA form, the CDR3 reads TGTGCCAGCAGGGGCAGAAGCTCTGGAAACACCATATATTTT.

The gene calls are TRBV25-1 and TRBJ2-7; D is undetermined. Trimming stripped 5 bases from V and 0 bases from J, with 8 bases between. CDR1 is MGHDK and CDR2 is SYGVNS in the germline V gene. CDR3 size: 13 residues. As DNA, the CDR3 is TGTGCCAGCAGTTCCGGTGCCTCCTACGAGCAGTACTTC. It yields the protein CASSSGASYEQYF.

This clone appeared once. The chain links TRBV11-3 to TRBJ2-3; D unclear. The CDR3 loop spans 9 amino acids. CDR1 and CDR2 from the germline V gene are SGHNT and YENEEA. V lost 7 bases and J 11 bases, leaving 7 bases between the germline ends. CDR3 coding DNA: TGTGCCAGCAACCCAGGGCAGTATTTT. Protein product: CASNPGQYF.

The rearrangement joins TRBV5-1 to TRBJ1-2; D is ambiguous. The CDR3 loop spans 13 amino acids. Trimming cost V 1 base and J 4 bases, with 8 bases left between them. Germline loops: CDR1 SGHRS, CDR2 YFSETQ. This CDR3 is CASSLSRIYGYTF. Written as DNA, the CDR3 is TGCGCCAGCAGCTTGTCGAGGATCTATGGCTACACCTTC.

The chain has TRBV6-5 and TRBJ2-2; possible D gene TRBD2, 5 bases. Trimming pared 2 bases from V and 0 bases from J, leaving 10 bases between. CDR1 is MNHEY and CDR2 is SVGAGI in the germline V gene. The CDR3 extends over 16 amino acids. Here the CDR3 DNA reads TGTGCCAGCAGTTACAAGCGGACGGCGAACACCGGGGAGCTGTTTTTT. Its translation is CASSYKRTANTGELFF.

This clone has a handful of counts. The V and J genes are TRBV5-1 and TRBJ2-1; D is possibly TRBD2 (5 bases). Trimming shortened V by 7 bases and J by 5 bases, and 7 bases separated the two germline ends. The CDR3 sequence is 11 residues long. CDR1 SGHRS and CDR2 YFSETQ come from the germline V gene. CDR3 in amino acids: CASWENNEQFF. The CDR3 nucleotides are TGCGCCAGCTGGGAGAACAATGAGCAGTTCTTC.

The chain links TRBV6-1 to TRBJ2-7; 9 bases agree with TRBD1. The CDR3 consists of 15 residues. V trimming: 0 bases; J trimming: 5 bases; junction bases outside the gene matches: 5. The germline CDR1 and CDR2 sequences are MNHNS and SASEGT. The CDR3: CASSEAPGQGNEQYF. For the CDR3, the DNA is TGTGCCAGCAGTGAAGCTCCGGGACAGGGCAACGAGCAGTACTTC.

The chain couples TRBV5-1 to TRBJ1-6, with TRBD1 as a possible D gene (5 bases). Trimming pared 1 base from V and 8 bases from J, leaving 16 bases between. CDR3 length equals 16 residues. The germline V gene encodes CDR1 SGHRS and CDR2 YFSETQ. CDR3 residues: CASSLSPTGLYSPLHF. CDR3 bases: TGCGCCAGCAGCTTGTCCCCTACGGGACTCTATTCACCCCTCCACTTT.

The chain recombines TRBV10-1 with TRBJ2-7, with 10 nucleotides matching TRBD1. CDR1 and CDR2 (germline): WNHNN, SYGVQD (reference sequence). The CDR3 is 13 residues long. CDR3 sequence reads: CATKTGGVYEQYF. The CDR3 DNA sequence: TGCGCAACTAAGACAGGGGGCGTCTACGAGCAGTACTTC.

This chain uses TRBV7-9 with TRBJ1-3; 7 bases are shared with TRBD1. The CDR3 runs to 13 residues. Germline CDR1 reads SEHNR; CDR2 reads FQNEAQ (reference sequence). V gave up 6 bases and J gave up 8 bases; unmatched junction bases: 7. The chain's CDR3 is CASRTGTVDTIYF. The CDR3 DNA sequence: TGTGCCAGCAGGACAGGGACGGTTGACACCATATATTTT.

CDR3 loop: CASSLTAGTKSTYEQYF. The DNA of the CDR3 is TGCGCCAGCAGCTTGACGGCCGGGACAAAGTCCACCTACGAGCAGTACTTC. The chain combines TRBV5-1 with TRBJ2-7; D perhaps matches TRBD1 (6 bases). Deletions cut 1 base from V and 2 bases from J, with 19 bases between. CDR3 length: 17 amino acids. CDR1 and CDR2 (germline): SGHRS, YFSETQ.

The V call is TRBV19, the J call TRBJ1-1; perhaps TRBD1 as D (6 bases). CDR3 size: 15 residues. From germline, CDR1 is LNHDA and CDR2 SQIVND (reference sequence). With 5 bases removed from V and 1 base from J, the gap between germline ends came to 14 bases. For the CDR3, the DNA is TGTGCCAGTAGTGGCCGACGACAGGCGAACACTGAAGCTTTCTTT. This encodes CASSGRRQANTEAFF.

The CDR3 loop is CASSQASGLENEQFF. CDR3 in DNA: TGTGCCAGCAGCCAGGCGAGCGGGCTTGAGAATGAGCAGTTCTTC. The V call is TRBV3-1 (or the pseudogene TRBV3-2), the J call TRBJ2-1; D may be TRBD2 (6 bases). The V gene's germline CDR1 is LGHDT and CDR2 YNNKEL (reference sequence). CDR3 size: 15 residues. Trimming shortened V by 3 bases and J by 7 bases, and 16 bases separated the two germline ends.

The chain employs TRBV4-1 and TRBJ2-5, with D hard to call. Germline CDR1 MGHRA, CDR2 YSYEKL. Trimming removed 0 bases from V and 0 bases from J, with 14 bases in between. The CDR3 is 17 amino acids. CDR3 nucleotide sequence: TGCGCCAGCAGCCAAGACCCCCCTAAGCGATACCAAGAGACCCAGTACTTC. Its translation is CASSQDPPKRYQETQYF.

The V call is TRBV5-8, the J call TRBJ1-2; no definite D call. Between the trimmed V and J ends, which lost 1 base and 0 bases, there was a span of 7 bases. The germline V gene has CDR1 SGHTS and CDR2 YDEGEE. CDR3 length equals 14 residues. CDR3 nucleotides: TGTGCCAGCAGCTTGTTGCGGGCTAACTATGGCTACACCTTC. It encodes CASSLLRANYGYTF.

The CDR3 sequence: CASTRTYEQFF. In nucleotides, the CDR3 is TGTGCCAGCACCCGGACTTACGAGCAGTTCTTC. V is TRBV2 and J is TRBJ2-1, with D possibly being TRBD2 (5 bases). The CDR3 has 11 residues. The germline V gene encodes CDR1 SNHLY and CDR2 FYNNEI. V was trimmed by 7 bases and J by 10 bases, leaving 11 bases between them.

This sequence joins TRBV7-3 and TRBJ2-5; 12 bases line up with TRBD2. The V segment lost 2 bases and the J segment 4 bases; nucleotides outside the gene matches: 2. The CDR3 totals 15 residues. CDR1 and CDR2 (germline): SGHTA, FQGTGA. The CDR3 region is CASSLGLAGLETQYF. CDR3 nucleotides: TGTGCCAGCAGCTTAGGACTAGCGGGGTTAGAGACCCAGTACTTC.

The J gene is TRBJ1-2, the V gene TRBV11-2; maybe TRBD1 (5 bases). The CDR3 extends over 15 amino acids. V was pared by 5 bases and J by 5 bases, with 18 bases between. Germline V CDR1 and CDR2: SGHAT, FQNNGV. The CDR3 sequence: CASSQNGALSYGYTF. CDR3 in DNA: TGTGCCAGCAGCCAAAATGGGGCTTTGAGTTATGGCTACACCTTC. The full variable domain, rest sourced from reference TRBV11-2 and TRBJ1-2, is EAGVAQSPRYKIIEKRQSVAFWCNPISGHATLYWYQQILGQGPKLLIQFQNNGVVDDSQLPKDRFSAERLKGVDSTLKIQPAKLEDSAVYLCASSQNGALSYGYTFGSGTRLTVV.

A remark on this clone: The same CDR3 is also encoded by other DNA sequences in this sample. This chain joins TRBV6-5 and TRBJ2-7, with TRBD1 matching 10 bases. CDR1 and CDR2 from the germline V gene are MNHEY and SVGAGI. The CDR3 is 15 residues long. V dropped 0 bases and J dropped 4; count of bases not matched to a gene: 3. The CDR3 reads CASSYSGTGVYEQYF. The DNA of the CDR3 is TGTGCCAGCAGTTACTCCGGGACAGGGGTGTACGAGCAGTACTTC.

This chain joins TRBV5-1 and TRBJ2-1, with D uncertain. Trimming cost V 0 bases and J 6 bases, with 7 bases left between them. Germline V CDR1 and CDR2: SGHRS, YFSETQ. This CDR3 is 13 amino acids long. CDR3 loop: CASSLELPNEQFF. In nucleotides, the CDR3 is TGCGCCAGCAGCTTGGAACTACCCAATGAGCAGTTCTTC.